This T cell receptor beta chain was identified during a study of long-term antiretroviral therapy in people with HIV. The V gene's germline CDR1 is PRHDT and CDR2 FYEKMQ (reference sequence). The junction had 8 bases not matched to a gene; V was cut back by 1 base and J by 0 bases. CDR3 length: 17 amino acids. Sequencing relied on immunoSEQ assay v3.0, run at survey level. Clones were read by immunoSEQ multiplex PCR, and TCRdb kept only the in-frame ones, dropping some. In the table there are some 27,000 clones, more than 70% of which are singletons. Sequencing was performed on unsorted PBMCs, taken about 5 years after starting antiretroviral therapy. The chain has TRBV13 and TRBJ2-7, with 8 bases that match TRBD2. The receptor's source is a man in his forties or fifties with HIV. In nucleotides, the CDR3 is TGTGCCAGCAGCTTAGTTTTAGCGGGGATCCCCTCCTACGAGCAGTACTTC. Translation: CASSLVLAGIPSYEQYF. The full variable domain, completed using reference TRBV13 and TRBJ2-7, is AAGVIQSPRHLIKEKRETATLKCYPIPRHDTVYWYQQGPGQDPQFLISFYEKMQSDKGSIPDRFSAQQFSDYHSELNMSSLELGDSALYFCASSLVLAGIPSYEQYFGPGTRLTVT.